These 22 T cell receptor beta chains were all obtained from the same sample, sequenced in a study of regulatory T cells in long-lasting Graves disease. PBMC RNA served as the TCR library source. Each CDR3 protein is one row after TCRdb ran MiXCR on the reads. Among fewer than 850 distinct CDR3 sequences listed, 58% were seen once. The material was peripheral blood mononuclear cells (PBMCs), obtained with antithyroid drug treatment, in newly diagnosed or persistent Graves disease (not recorded which). These receptors originate from a female donor with Graves disease.

This rearrangement joins TRBV7-6 to TRBJ2-7; perhaps TRBD2 as D (6 bases). This CDR3 is 14 amino acids long. Germline loops: CDR1 SGHVS, CDR2 FNYEAQ. V was trimmed by 1 base and J by 7 bases, leaving 14 bases between them. CDR3 in DNA: TGTGCCAGCAGCTTAGGGGACGGGACTCCAGAGCAGTACTTC. Translating it yields CASSLGDGTPEQYF. Based on the CDR3 plus reference TRBV7-6 and TRBJ2-7, the full variable domain is GAGVSQSPRYKVTKRGQDVALRCDPISGHVSLYWYRQALGQGPEFLTYFNYEAQQDKSGLPNDRFSAERPEGSISTLTIQRTEQRDSAMYRCASSLGDGTPEQYFGPGTRLTVT.

V is TRBV28 and J is TRBJ2-5; no clear D gene. V was trimmed by 1 base and J by 7 bases, leaving 7 bases between them. The CDR3 contains 12 residues. Germline V gene sequence: CDR1 MDHEN, CDR2 SYDVKM. CDR3 protein: CASSLLLGTQYF. As DNA, the CDR3 is TGTGCCAGCAGTTTATTGTTGGGGACCCAGTACTTC.

V is TRBV29-1 and J is TRBJ2-7, with 7 positions matching TRBD1. The CDR3 runs to 14 residues. Per the germline V gene, CDR1 is SQVTM and CDR2 is ANQGSEA. V was clipped by 4 bases and J by 3 bases; unmatched bases: 9. Here the CDR3 reads CSVAPTGRGYEQYF. The CDR3 nucleotides read TGCAGCGTTGCCCCGACAGGGAGAGGCTACGAGCAGTACTTC.

This chain joins TRBV20-1 and TRBJ2-7; D not resolved. The V and J ends lost 0 bases and 5 bases respectively, with 8 bases between them. There are 12 residues in the CDR3. Germline CDR1 and CDR2: DFQATT and SNEGSKA (reference sequence). CDR3 DNA sequence: TGCAGTGCTAGAGATGCCTCGGACGAGCAGTACTTC. The encoded protein is CSARDASDEQYF.

V usage is TRBV20-1 and J usage is TRBJ2-7, with D hard to call. V lost 2 bases, J lost 4 bases, and 9 bases lay in between. Germline V lookup: CDR1 DFQATT, CDR2 SNEGSKA (reference sequence). This CDR3 is 12 amino acids long. CDR3 amino acids: CSARKSVYEQYF. As DNA, the CDR3 is TGCAGTGCTAGAAAGTCAGTTTACGAGCAGTACTTC.

J is TRBJ1-1 and V is TRBV29-1; no clear D. The CDR3 length is 13 residues. The germline V gene encodes CDR1 SQVTM and CDR2 ANQGSEA. The germline V and J ends were trimmed by 6 bases and 0 bases, with 11 bases remaining between them. CDR3 sequence (DNA): TGCAGCGTACCCTCAGAAATGAACACTGAAGCTTTCTTT. Protein: CSVPSEMNTEAFF.

This clonotype was seen a few times. The chain combines TRBV3-1 with TRBJ2-3; D unresolved. The CDR3 totals 13 residues. The germline V gene has CDR1 LGHDT and CDR2 YNNKEL (reference sequence). Trimming took 6 bases from V and 0 from J, leaving 7 bases between them. The CDR3: CASRAESTDTQYF. CDR3 in DNA: TGTGCCAGCAGGGCGGAGAGCACAGATACGCAGTATTTT.

This clonotype was seen more than once but under ten times. The CDR3 sequence: CASSQGLADRNEQFF. The CDR3 bases are TGCGCCAGCAGCCAAGGGCTAGCGGACCGCAATGAGCAGTTCTTC. The gene calls are TRBV4-1 and TRBJ2-1; 7 positions agree with TRBD2. The CDR3 is 15 residues long. Looked up from germline, CDR1 is MGHRA and CDR2 is YSYEKL. J gave up 6 bases and V 1 base, and 6 bases lay outside the gene matches.

The CDR3 is CASSSRGYEQYF. The CDR3 DNA sequence: TGTGCCAGCAGTTCCAGAGGCTACGAGCAGTACTTC. The chain joins TRBV2 to TRBJ2-7; D is ambiguous. V was pared by 5 bases and J by 3 bases, with 8 bases between. The CDR3 length is 12 residues. Germline V CDR1 and CDR2: SNHLY, FYNNEI.

This chain connects TRBV7-8 to TRBJ2-3; D unresolved. The V gene's germline CDR1 is SGHVS and CDR2 FQNEAQ. Deletions cut 7 bases from V and 0 bases from J, with 14 bases between. The CDR3 loop spans 15 amino acids. CDR3 in amino acids: CASTPQDLSTDTQYF. For the CDR3, the DNA is TGTGCCAGCACCCCTCAGGACCTTAGCACAGATACGCAGTATTTT.

Written as DNA, the CDR3 is TGTGCCAGCAGTTTCCCGGGGCGGACTAATAACTATGGCTACACCTTC. As protein: CASSFPGRTNNYGYTF. This sequence joins TRBV12-3 or TRBV12-4 and TRBJ1-2; D perhaps matches TRBD1 (5 bases). The CDR3 loop spans 16 amino acids. V gave up 3 bases and J gave up 1 base, with 15 bases separating them.

In this sample, this clonotype turned up a few times. The chain uses TRBV20-1 and TRBJ2-7; 9 bases are shared with TRBD2. The CDR3 covers 17 residues. Looked up from germline, CDR1 is DFQATT and CDR2 is SNEGSKA (reference sequence). J lost 3 bases, V lost 0 bases, and 12 bases had no gene match. The chain's CDR3 is CSARDAASGNYHYEQYF. In DNA, the CDR3 is TGCAGTGCTAGAGACGCGGCTAGCGGGAACTACCACTACGAGCAGTACTTC.

This sequence joins TRBV5-1 and TRBJ2-1; TRBD2 is a possible D gene (7 bases). Trimming shortened V by 2 bases and J by 8 bases, and 20 bases separated the two germline ends. CDR1 and CDR2 (germline): SGHRS, YFSETQ. The CDR3 sequence is 16 residues long. The CDR3 region is CASSFSTGGRQDEQFF. CDR3 DNA sequence: TGCGCCAGCAGCTTTTCGACTGGCGGGAGACAGGATGAGCAGTTCTTC.

The chain uses TRBV7-2 and TRBJ1-4; tentative D call: TRBD1 (5 bases). This CDR3 has 16 residues. Germline CDR1 SGHTA, CDR2 FQGNSA. V was cut by 7 bases and J by 0 bases, with 15 bases left in between. As DNA, the CDR3 is TGTGCCAGCACCCCAAGGTCCAGGGCAACTAATGAAAAACTGTTTTTT. It codes for CASTPRSRATNEKLFF.

The chain combines TRBV11-2 with TRBJ2-1; 8 positions agree with TRBD1. The CDR3 is 18 amino acids. V was clipped by 2 bases and J by 5 bases; unmatched bases: 14. Germline-derived CDR1 and CDR2 are SGHAT and FQNNGV. The DNA for the CDR3 is TGTGCCAGCAGCTTACAACCACAGGGGGACCTTCTCAACAATGAGCAGTTCTTC. Its protein is CASSLQPQGDLLNNEQFF.

The chain is built from TRBV3-1 and TRBJ2-5; D may be TRBD2 (6 bases). Deletions cut 0 bases from V and 1 base from J, with 12 bases between. The CDR3 totals 16 residues. The germline CDR1 and CDR2 sequences are LGHDT and YNNKEL (reference sequence). The CDR3 loop reads CASSQDWRGGQETQYF. In DNA, the CDR3 is TGTGCCAGCAGCCAAGACTGGAGGGGAGGCCAAGAGACCCAGTACTTC.

The chain has TRBV28 and TRBJ2-4; weak D call: TRBD1 (5 bases). The V gene's germline CDR1 is MDHEN and CDR2 SYDVKM. Trimming removed 4 bases at V and 0 bases at J, with 13 bases between. The length of the CDR3 is 16 residues. Here the CDR3 reads CASSSRQPLAKNIQYF. The CDR3 coding sequence is TGTGCCAGCAGTTCCAGACAGCCACTAGCCAAAAACATTCAGTACTTC.

The chain carries TRBV5-1 and TRBJ2-7; D perhaps matches TRBD2 (6 bases). Per the germline V gene, CDR1 is SGHRS and CDR2 is YFSETQ. The CDR3 has 16 amino acids. Trimming left V 0 bases short and J 7 bases short, with 20 bases between. Here the CDR3 DNA reads TGCGCCAGCAGCTTGGAACAACTAGCAAGGTCGGAGGAGCAGTACTTC. This sequence encodes CASSLEQLARSEEQYF.

This chain links TRBV28 with TRBJ2-7, with a tentative D call TRBD1 (6 bases). Trimming stripped 5 bases from V and 3 bases from J, with 17 bases between. Germline V gene sequence: CDR1 MDHEN, CDR2 SYDVKM. The CDR3 loop spans 15 amino acids. The chain's CDR3 is CASSETGRMVYEQYF. The CDR3 nucleotides read TGTGCCAGCAGTGAAACAGGGAGAATGGTCTACGAGCAGTACTTC.

For the CDR3, the DNA is TGTGCCAGCAGCCGCCTGGGGGAGGCCACAGATACGCAGTATTTT. This sequence encodes CASSRLGEATDTQYF. The V gene is TRBV14, the J gene TRBJ2-3; possibly TRBD2 for D (6 bases). CDR1 and CDR2 (germline): SGHDN, FVKESK. The CDR3 runs 15 residues. Between the trimmed V and J ends, which lost 4 bases and 2 bases, there was a span of 13 bases.

The chain employs TRBV29-1 and TRBJ2-1; D is possibly TRBD2 (5 bases). The germline CDR1 and CDR2 sequences are SQVTM and ANQGSEA. V gave up 4 bases and J gave up 0 bases, with 13 bases separating them. The CDR3 is 15 amino acids. This CDR3 reads CSVAGITSSYNEQFF. Here the CDR3 DNA reads TGCAGCGTTGCGGGGATAACTAGCTCCTACAATGAGCAGTTCTTC.

The CDR3 DNA reads as TGTGCCAGCAGCAGGACTAGCGGATCTTACGAGCAGTACTTC. Translation: CASSRTSGSYEQYF. This chain uses TRBV28 with TRBJ2-7, with TRBD2 matching 10 bases. The CDR3 consists of 14 residues. J lost 4 bases, V lost 6 bases, and 6 bases had no gene match. Per germline, CDR1 MDHEN and CDR2 SYDVKM.